The rows below give T cell receptor beta chains drawn from one sample of a study of T cell responses to AZD1222 COVID-19 vaccine. The repertoire was sequenced with immunoSEQ multiplex PCR; TCRdb's copy has only in-frame clones and lacks some. The data contain roughly 50,000 clones, 70% to 90% of them singletons. The input for sequencing was peripheral blood, taken on day 0 of AZD1222 vaccination. The receptor set was obtained from an adult in good health. Each CDR3 is given with its conserved first and last residue. Fields, in order: CDR3 protein, CDR3 DNA, J gene, clone size, V gene, D gene. The D gene is left open where the match is weak. Part of the rows lack a size; the others show once, few, many or a class for expanded clones.

CATRSDRGGNQPQHF	TGTGCCACCAGGTCGGACAGGGGGGGCAATCAGCCCCAGCATTTT	TRBJ1-5	-	TRBV24-1	TRBD1
CASSRALKPYNEQFF	TGTGCCAGCAGCCGGGCCCTTAAGCCCTACAATGAGCAGTTCTTC	TRBJ2-1	-	TRBV7-9	-
CASTGGHQPQHF	TGTGCCAGCACAGGGGGTCATCAGCCCCAGCATTTT	TRBJ1-5	-	TRBV2	TRBD1
CASSLVVSLPLRTDTQYF	TGTGCCAGCAGCTTAGTAGTATCTCTCCCATTACGCACAGATACGCAGTATTTT	TRBJ2-3	-	TRBV11-2	-
CASSSQGVDSPLHF	TGTGCCAGCAGCTCGCAGGGGGTGGATTCACCCCTCCACTTT	TRBJ1-6	few	TRBV7-9	TRBD1
CSVEDRGKGNGAEAFF	TGCAGCGTTGAAGATCGGGGGAAAGGTAACGGGGCTGAAGCTTTCTTT	TRBJ1-1	-	TRBV29-1	-
CATSDTGEGNTIYF	TGTGCCACCAGTGATACGGGGGAAGGAAACACCATATATTTT	TRBJ1-3	-	TRBV24-1	-
CASSDVTANYGYTF	TGTGCCAGCAGTGACGTGACAGCTAACTATGGCTACACCTTC	TRBJ1-2	few	TRBV25-1	-
CARLHNRGMGTPQHF	TGTGCCAGATTGCACAACCGGGGGATGGGTACGCCCCAGCATTTT	TRBJ1-5	-	TRBV5-6	-
CASSLELWGLPYF	TGTGCCAGCAGCTTAGAGTTGTGGGGGTTACCGTACTTC	TRBJ2-7	-	TRBV7-2	-
CAWRPSSYNSPLHF	TGTGCCTGGAGACCGAGCTCCTATAATTCACCCCTCCACTTT	TRBJ1-6	-	TRBV30	-
CASSWLSGEVNTEAFF	TGCGCCAGCAGCTGGCTGAGCGGAGAGGTGAACACTGAAGCTTTCTTT	TRBJ1-1	-	TRBV5-1	-
CASSLLRLAGNEQYF	TGTGCCAGCAGCCTCCTACGACTAGCGGGGAACGAGCAGTACTTC	TRBJ2-7	-	TRBV7-9	TRBD2
CASSRQGGEQYF	TGTGCCAGCAGTCGACAGGGCGGCGAGCAGTACTTC	TRBJ2-7	-	TRBV11-2	TRBD1
CASSYSRVYNEQFF	TGTGCCAGCAGTTACTCCAGGGTTTACAATGAGCAGTTCTTC	TRBJ2-1	-	TRBV6-6	-
CASTLSSRGGDPYGYTF	TGTGCCAGCACTCTATCATCCCGAGGGGGGGATCCCTATGGCTACACCTTC	TRBJ1-2	-	TRBV6-6	-
CASSSGLPGEKLFF	TGTGCCAGCAGTTCTGGCCTACCGGGGGAAAAACTGTTTTTT	TRBJ1-4	-	TRBV27	-
CASSFGQGRGYTF	TGTGCCAGCAGTTTCGGACAGGGACGTGGCTACACCTTC	TRBJ1-2	-	TRBV12-3/TRBV12-4	TRBD1
CASSFGWSTEAFF	TGTGCCAGCAGTTTTGGGTGGAGCACTGAAGCTTTCTTT	TRBJ1-1	-	TRBV28	-
CASSQVRGNTEAFF	TGCGCCAGCAGCCAAGTAAGAGGGAACACTGAAGCTTTCTTT	TRBJ1-1	-	TRBV4-3	-
CASSLVGPTGRETQYF	TGTGCCAGCAGCTTGGTAGGTCCGACAGGAAGAGAGACCCAGTACTTC	TRBJ2-5	once	TRBV5-6	-
CASSLTGRNSPLHF	TGTGCCAGCAGTTTAACAGGGCGCAATTCACCCCTCCACTTT	TRBJ1-6	-	TRBV27	-
CASSLEGRNEQFF	TGTGCCAGCAGTCTGGAGGGAAGGAATGAGCAGTTCTTC	TRBJ2-1	-	TRBV28	-
CASSLAHSSPGELFF	TGCGCCAGCAGCTTGGCTCACAGCTCTCCCGGGGAGCTGTTTTTT	TRBJ2-2	once	TRBV5-1	-
CASSLDRGNTEAFF	TGTGCCAGCAGCCTGGACAGGGGGAACACTGAAGCTTTCTTT	TRBJ1-1	-	TRBV6-4	TRBD1
CATHVPGAYGYTF	TGTGCCACCCACGTGCCCGGGGCCTATGGCTACACCTTC	TRBJ1-2	-	TRBV28	-
CASSWTTGSSYEQYF	TGTGCCAGCAGTTGGACGACAGGGAGCTCCTACGAGCAGTACTTC	TRBJ2-7	-	TRBV11-2	TRBD1
CASSVAYRTSYNEQFF	TGTGCCAGCAGCGTAGCTTACAGGACGTCCTACAATGAGCAGTTCTTC	TRBJ2-1	-	TRBV9	-
CASSYSKSRGLYEQYF	TGTGCCAGCAGTTACTCGAAATCGCGGGGACTCTACGAGCAGTACTTC	TRBJ2-7	-	TRBV6-5	-
CASSLAGGGDTQYF	TGCGCCAGCAGCTTGGCGGGGGGGGGTGATACGCAGTATTTT	TRBJ2-3	once	TRBV5-1	TRBD2
CSVDRDTEAFF	TGCAGTGTGGACCGGGACACTGAAGCTTTCTTT	TRBJ1-1	-	TRBV20-1	-
CASSLGVGEEEKLFF	TGTGCCAGCAGCTTGGGTGTAGGGGAGGAGGAAAAACTGTTTTTT	TRBJ1-4	-	TRBV5-5	-
CASSTPGLAGRNEQFF	TGTGCCAGCAGTACGCCGGGACTCGCTGGGAGGAATGAGCAGTTCTTC	TRBJ2-1	-	TRBV11-2	-
CASSLDRNNQPQHF	TGTGCCAGCAGCTTAGACCGCAACAATCAGCCCCAGCATTTT	TRBJ1-5	-	TRBV5-6	-
CASSERLQVGTEAFF	TGTGCCAGCAGTGAAAGGTTGCAGGTGGGGACTGAAGCTTTCTTT	TRBJ1-1	-	TRBV2	-